The entry below describes one T cell receptor (beta chain). This record comes from a study of blood T cell repertoires in COVID-19. Study details: PBMCs, B-cell-depleted T cells, or T cells provided the cDNA or gDNA that made up the material.

This CDR3 contains 13 residues. The V end was cut by 4 bases, the J end by 6 bases, with 11 bases between. Germline V gene sequence: CDR1 SGHRS, CDR2 YFSETQ. Clones were read by immunoSEQ multiplex PCR, and TCRdb kept only the in-frame ones, dropping some. The table records about 210,000 clones, roughly 79% of them present only once. The clonotype was recovered from a woman aged 45-59 years with acute COVID-19. The V and J genes are TRBV5-1 and TRBJ2-1; tentative D call: TRBD2 (5 bases). Sequenced input: PBMCs or T cells enriched from blood (not recorded which). The CDR3 coding sequence is TGCGCCAGCAGCATCCTAGCAGTCAATGAGCAGTTCTTC. Residues: CASSILAVNEQFF. Using reference TRBV5-1 and TRBJ2-1 for the parts outside the CDR3, the full variable domain is KAGVTQTPRYLIKTRGQQVTLSCSPISGHRSVSWYQQTPGQGLQFLFEYFSETQRNKGNFPGRFSGRQFSNSRSEMNVSTLELGDSALYLCASSILAVNEQFFGPGTRLTVL.